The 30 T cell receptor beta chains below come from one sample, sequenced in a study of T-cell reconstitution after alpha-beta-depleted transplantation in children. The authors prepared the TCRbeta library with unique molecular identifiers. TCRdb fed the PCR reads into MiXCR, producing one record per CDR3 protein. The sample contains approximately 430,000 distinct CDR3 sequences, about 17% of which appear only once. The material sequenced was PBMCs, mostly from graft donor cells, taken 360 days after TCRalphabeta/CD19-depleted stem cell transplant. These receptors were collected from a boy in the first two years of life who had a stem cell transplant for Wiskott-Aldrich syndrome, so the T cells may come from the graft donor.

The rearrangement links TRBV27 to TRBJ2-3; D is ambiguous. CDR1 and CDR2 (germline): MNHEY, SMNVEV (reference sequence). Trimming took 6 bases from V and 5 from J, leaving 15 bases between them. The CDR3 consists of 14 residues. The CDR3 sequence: CASRPLIRIDTQYF. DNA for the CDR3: TGTGCCAGCAGGCCCCTCATTAGAATAGATACGCAGTATTTT.

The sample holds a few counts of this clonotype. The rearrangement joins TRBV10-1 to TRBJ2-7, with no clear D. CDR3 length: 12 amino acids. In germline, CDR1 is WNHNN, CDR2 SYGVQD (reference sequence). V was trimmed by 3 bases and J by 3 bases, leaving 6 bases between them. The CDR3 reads CASSDQFYEQYF. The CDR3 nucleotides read TGCGCCAGCAGTGACCAGTTCTACGAGCAGTACTTC.

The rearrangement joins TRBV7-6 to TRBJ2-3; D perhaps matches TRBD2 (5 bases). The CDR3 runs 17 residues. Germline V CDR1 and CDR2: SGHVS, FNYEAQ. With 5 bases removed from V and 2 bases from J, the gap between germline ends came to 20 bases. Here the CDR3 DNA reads TGTGCCAGCAGCCAAGCAAGCGGATCAGCGTACACAGATACGCAGTATTTT. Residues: CASSQASGSAYTDTQYF.

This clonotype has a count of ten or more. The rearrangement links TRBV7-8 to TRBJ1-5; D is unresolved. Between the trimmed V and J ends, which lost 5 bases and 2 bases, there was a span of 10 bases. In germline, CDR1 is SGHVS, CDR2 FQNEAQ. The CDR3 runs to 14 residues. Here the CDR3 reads CASSPREGNQPQHF. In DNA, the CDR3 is TGTGCCAGCAGCCCCCGAGAGGGCAATCAGCCCCAGCATTTT.

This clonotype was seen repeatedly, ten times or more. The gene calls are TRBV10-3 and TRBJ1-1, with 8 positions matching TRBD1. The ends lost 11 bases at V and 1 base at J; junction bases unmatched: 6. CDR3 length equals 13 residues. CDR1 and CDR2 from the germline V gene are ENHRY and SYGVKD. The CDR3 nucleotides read TGTGCCTCACAGGGGGGCTGGAACACTGAAGCTTTCTTT. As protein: CASQGGWNTEAFF.

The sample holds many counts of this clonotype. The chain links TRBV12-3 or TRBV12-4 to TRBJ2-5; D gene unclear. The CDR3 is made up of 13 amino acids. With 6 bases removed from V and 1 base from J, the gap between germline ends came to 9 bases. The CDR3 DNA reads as TGTGCCAGCAGCGATGGGATCCAAGAGACCCAGTACTTC. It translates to CASSDGIQETQYF.

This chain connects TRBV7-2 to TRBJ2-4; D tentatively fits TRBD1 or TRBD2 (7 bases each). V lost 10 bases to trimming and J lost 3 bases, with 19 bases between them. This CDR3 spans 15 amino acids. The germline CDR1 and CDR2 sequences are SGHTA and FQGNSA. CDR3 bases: TGTGCCACCTCAGGGGGGGGGAACGTCAAAAACATTCAGTACTTC. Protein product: CATSGGGNVKNIQYF. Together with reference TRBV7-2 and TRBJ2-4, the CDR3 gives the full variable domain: GAGVSQSPSNKVTEKGKDVELRCDPISGHTALYWYRQSLGQGLEFLIYFQGNSAPDKSGLPSDRFSAERTGGSVSTLTIQRTQQEDSAVYLCATSGGGNVKNIQYFGAGTRLSVL.

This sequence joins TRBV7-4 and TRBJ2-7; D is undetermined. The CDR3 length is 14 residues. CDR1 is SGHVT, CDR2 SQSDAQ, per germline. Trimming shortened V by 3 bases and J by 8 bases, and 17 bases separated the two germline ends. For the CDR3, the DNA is TGTGCCAGCAGCTTTAGCCCCTTTTGGGTCAAGCAGTACTTC. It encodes CASSFSPFWVKQYF.

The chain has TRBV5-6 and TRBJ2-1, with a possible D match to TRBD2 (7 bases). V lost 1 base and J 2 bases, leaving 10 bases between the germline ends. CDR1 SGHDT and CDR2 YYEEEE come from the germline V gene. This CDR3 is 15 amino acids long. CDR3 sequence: CASSLRGAPYNEQFF. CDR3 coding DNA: TGTGCCAGCAGCTTGCGGGGGGCCCCCTACAATGAGCAGTTCTTC.

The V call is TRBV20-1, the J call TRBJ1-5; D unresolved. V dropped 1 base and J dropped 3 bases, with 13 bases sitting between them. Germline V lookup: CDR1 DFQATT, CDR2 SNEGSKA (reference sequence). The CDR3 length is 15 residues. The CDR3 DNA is TGCAGTGCTAGAGTGAGAACACCCACCAATCAGCCCCAGCATTTT. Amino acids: CSARVRTPTNQPQHF.

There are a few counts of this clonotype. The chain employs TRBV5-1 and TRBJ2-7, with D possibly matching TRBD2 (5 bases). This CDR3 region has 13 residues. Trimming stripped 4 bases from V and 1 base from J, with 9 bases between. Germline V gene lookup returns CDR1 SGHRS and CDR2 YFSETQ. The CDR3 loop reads CASSDGLSYEQYF. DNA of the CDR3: TGCGCCAGCAGCGACGGACTTTCCTACGAGCAGTACTTC.

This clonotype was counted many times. The CDR3 DNA reads as TGCAGTGCTAGAGCCTACGGGCCGCCCAATGAGCAGTTCTTC. Translated, it gives CSARAYGPPNEQFF. V gene TRBV20-1 combines with J gene TRBJ2-1; no clear D gene. The germline V gene has CDR1 DFQATT and CDR2 SNEGSKA (reference sequence). There are 14 residues in the CDR3. The ends were cut back, 1 base at V and 6 bases at J, with 13 bases in the middle.

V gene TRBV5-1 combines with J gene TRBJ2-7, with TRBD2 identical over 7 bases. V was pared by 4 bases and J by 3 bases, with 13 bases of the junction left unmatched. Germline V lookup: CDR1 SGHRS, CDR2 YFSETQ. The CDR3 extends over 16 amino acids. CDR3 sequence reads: CASSPTKAGDGYEQYF. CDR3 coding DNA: TGCGCCAGCAGCCCCACCAAGGCGGGAGATGGCTACGAGCAGTACTTC.

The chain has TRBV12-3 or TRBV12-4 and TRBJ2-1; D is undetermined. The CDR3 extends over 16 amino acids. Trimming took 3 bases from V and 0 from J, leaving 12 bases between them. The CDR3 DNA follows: TGTGCCAGCAGTTTGGGGTGGTCCAGCTCCTACAATGAGCAGTTCTTC. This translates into CASSLGWSSSYNEQFF.

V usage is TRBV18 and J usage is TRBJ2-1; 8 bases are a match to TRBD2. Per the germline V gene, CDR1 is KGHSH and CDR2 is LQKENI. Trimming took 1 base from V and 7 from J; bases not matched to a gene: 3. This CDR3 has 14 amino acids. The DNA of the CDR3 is TGTGCCAGCTCACCACTAGCGGGGAGAAATGAGCAGTTCTTC. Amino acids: CASSPLAGRNEQFF.

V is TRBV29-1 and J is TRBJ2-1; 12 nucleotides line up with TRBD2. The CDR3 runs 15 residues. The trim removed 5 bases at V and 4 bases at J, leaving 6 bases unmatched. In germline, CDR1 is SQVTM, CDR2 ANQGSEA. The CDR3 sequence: CSVLAGGPTYNEQFF. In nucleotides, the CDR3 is TGCAGCGTTCTAGCGGGAGGGCCGACTTACAATGAGCAGTTCTTC.

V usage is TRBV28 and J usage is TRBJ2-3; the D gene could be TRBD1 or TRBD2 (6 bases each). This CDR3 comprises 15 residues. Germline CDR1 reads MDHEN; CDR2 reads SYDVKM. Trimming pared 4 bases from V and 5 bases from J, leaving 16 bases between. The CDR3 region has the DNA TGTGCCAGCAGTTGGGGGCAGGGAGGTATAGATACGCAGTATTTT. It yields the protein CASSWGQGGIDTQYF.

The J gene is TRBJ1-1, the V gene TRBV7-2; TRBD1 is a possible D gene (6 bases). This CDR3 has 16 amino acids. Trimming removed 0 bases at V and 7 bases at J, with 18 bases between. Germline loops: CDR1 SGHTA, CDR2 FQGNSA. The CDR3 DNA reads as TGTGCCAGCAGCTTAGCCCCCGGGGGGAAGGGGGGTGAAGCTTTCTTT. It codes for CASSLAPGGKGGEAFF.

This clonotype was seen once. For the CDR3, the DNA is TGTGCCAGCACCATACACCTAACCGGGACTAGCGGGGTAATTTCCTACAATGAGCAGTTCTTC. Translation gives CASTIHLTGTSGVISYNEQFF. The J gene is TRBJ2-1, the V gene TRBV6-2 or TRBV6-3; the match to TRBD2 covers 13 bases. Germline CDR1 and CDR2: MNHEY and SVGEGT. This CDR3 is 21 amino acids long. The trim removed 7 bases at V and 1 base at J, leaving 19 bases unmatched.

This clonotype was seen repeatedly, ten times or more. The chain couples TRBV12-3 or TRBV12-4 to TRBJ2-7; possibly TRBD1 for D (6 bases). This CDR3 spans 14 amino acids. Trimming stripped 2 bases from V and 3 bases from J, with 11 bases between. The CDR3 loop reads CASSLIPDSYEQYF. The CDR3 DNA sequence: TGTGCCAGCAGTTTAATTCCGGACAGCTACGAGCAGTACTTC.

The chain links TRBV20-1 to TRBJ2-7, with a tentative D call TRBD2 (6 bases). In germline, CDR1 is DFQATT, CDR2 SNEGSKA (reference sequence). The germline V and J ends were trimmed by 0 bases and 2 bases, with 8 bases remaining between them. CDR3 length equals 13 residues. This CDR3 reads CSARDGGTYEQYF. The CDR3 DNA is TGCAGTGCTAGAGATGGGGGGACCTACGAGCAGTACTTC.

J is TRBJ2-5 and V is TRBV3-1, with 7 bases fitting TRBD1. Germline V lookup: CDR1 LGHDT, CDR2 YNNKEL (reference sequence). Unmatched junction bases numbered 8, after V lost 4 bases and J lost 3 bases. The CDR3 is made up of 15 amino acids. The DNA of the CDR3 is TGTGCCAGCAGCCCGTGGACAGGATTGAAAGAGACCCAGTACTTC. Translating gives CASSPWTGLKETQYF.

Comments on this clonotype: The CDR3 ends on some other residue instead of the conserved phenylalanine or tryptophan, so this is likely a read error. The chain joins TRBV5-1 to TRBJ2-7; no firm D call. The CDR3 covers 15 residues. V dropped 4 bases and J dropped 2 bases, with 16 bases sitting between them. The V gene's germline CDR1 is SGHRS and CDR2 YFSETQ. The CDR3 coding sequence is TGCGCCAGCAGCAACAAGCCCCTAAATCCCTACGAGCAGTACCTC. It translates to CASSNKPLNPYEQYL.

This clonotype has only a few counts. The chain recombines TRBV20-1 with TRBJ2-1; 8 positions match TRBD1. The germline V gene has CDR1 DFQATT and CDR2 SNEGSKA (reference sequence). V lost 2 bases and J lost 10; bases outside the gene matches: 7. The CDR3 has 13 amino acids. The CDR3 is CSARRQGLGEQFF. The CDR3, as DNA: TGCAGTGCTAGAAGACAGGGGTTGGGGGAGCAGTTCTTC.

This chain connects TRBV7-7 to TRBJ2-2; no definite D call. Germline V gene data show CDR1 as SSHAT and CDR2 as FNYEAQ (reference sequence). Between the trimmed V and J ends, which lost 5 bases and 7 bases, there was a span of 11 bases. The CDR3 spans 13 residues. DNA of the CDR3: TGTGCCAGCAGCCCGAACCTGGGCGGGGAGCTGTTTTTT. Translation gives CASSPNLGGELFF. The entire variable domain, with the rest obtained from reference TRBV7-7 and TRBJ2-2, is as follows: GAGVSQSPRYKVTKRGQDVTLRCDPISSHATLYWYQQALGQGPEFLTYFNYEAQPDKSGLPSDRFSAERPEGSISTLTIQRTEQRDSAMYRCASSPNLGGELFFGEGSRLTVL.

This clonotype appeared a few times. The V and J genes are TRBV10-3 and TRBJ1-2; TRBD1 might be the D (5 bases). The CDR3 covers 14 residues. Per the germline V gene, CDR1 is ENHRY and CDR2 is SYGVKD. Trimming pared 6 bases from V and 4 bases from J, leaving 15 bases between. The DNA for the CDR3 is TGTGCCATCAGGAACACAGGTTTGCTCTATGGCTACACCTTC. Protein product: CAIRNTGLLYGYTF.

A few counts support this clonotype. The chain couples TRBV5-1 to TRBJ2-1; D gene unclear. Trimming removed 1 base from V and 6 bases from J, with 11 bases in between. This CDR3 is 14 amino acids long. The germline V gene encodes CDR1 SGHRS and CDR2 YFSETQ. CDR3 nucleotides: TGCGCCAGCAGCTTGCGGGCGACACTCAATGAGCAGTTCTTC. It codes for CASSLRATLNEQFF.

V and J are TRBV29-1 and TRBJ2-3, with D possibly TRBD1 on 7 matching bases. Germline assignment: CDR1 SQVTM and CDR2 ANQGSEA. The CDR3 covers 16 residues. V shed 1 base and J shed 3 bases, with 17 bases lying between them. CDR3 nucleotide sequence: TGCAGCGTTGAAGGGGTGGGCAGGGGGAGGACAGATACGCAGTATTTT. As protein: CSVEGVGRGRTDTQYF.

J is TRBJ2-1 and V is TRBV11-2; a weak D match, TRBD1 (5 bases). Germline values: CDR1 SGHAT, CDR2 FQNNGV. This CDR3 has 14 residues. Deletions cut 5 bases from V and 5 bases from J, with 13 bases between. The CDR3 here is CASSPGQGDNEQFF. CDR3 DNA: TGTGCCAGCAGCCCTGGACAAGGGGACAATGAGCAGTTCTTC.

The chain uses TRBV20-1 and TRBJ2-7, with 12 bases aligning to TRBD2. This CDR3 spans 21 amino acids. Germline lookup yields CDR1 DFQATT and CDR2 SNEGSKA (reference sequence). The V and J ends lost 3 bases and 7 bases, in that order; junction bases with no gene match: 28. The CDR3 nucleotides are TGCAGTGCTAGGAGGCCGCCGACCCTAGCGGGAGGGCGAACCATTTATCGGGAGCAGTACTTC. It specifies CSARRPPTLAGGRTIYREQYF.